This TCR beta chain was obtained from a study of T-cell memory formation after mild COVID-19. Via MiXCR, TCRdb re-called the 5' RACE reads, giving one row per CDR3 protein. Of over 350,000 distinct CDR3 sequences listed, 24% are singletons. A few counts support this clonotype. The sample was PBMCs or a T cell subset sorted from them (not recorded which). This TCR was recovered from an adult woman who had mild COVID-19 (a few samples of this study predate the infection). Cell type and time point are not known.

The CDR3 spells CASSLGGQGAFF. CDR3 nucleotide sequence: TGTGCCAGCAGCTTAGGAGGACAGGGAGCTTTCTTT. The gene calls are TRBV7-2 and TRBJ1-1; 8 bases fit TRBD1. CDR1 and CDR2 (germline): SGHTA, FQGNSA. There are 12 residues in the CDR3. V gave up 1 base and J gave up 10 bases; unmatched junction bases: 2.